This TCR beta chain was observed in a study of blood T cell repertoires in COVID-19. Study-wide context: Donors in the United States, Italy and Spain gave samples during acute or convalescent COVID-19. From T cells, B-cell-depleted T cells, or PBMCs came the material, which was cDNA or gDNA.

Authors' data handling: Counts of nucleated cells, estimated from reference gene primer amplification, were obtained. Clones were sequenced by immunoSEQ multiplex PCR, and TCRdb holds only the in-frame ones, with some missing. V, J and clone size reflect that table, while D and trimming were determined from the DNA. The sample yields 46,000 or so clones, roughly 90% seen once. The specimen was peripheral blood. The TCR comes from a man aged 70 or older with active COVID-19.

CDR3 amino acids: CASSPGTGNYEQYF. The CDR3 nucleotides are TGTGCCAGCAGCCCCGGGACAGGGAACTACGAGCAGTACTTC. The chain is built from TRBV5-6 and TRBJ2-7; 9 bases agree with TRBD1. CDR1 and CDR2 from the germline V gene are SGHDT and YYEEEE. This CDR3 has 14 amino acids. The V segment lost 4 bases and the J segment 3 bases; nucleotides outside the gene matches: 5.